The table lists the clone carrying this T cell receptor beta chain with a count of one. Its antigen is not identified. The data were obtained in a study of cytomegalovirus exposure and HLA in healthy donors. The PCR used 60 Vbeta and 13 Jbeta primers. Some clones are missing from TCRdb's copy, which holds only in-frame ones; the method was immunoSEQ multiplex PCR. The sample yields roughly 80,000 clones, around 80% seen once. Study-wide results and limits: TCR beta chains numbering 164 were designated cytomegalovirus-associated. HLA allele associations emerged for under 20,000 TCR beta sequences in a later analysis, at 0.05 false discovery rate.

Trimming removed 5 bases from V and 3 bases from J; junction bases left unmatched: 23. CDR1 and CDR2 (germline): SGHVS, FNYEAQ. The CDR3 consists of 20 residues. What was sequenced was PBMCs. The chain has TRBV7-6 and TRBJ2-7, with 9 bases matching TRBD2. The receptor's source is a male donor in good health and CMV-seronegative. CDR3 amino acids: CASSPNRRVDSGRTDYEQYF. In DNA, the CDR3 is TGTGCCAGCAGCCCGAACAGAAGGGTGGATAGCGGGAGAACCGACTACGAGCAGTACTTC.